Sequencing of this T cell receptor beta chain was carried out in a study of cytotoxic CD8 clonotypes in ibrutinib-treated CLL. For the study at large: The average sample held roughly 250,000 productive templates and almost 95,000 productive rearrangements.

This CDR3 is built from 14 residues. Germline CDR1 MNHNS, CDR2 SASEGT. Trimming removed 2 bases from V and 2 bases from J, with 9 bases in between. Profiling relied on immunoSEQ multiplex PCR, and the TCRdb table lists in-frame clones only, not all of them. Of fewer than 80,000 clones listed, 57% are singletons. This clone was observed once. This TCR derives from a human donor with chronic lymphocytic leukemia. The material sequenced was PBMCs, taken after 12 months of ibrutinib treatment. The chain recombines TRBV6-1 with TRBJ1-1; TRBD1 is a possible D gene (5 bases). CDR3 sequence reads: CASSELGPNTEAFF. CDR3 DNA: TGTGCCAGCAGTGAATTGGGACCTAACACTGAAGCTTTCTTT.